These 5 T cell receptor beta chains came from one sample sequenced in a study of cytomegalovirus exposure and HLA in healthy donors. The PCR had 60 Vbeta and 13 Jbeta primers. Some clones are missing from TCRdb's copy, which holds only in-frame ones; the method was immunoSEQ multiplex PCR. The data hold under 200,000 clones, with around four fifths observed a single time. The sample taken for sequencing was PBMCs. Receptor source: a woman between 50 and 59 years old in good health and CMV-seronegative.

The chain is built from TRBV5-4 and TRBJ2-5; D uncertain. The J call is uncertain, as TRBJ2-7 better fits the DNA end. This CDR3 is 13 amino acids long. Germline values: CDR1 SGHNT, CDR2 YYREEE (reference sequence). The CDR3 nucleotides read TGTGCCAGCAGCTTGGACCAAATCTACGAGCAGTACTTC. It encodes CASSLDQIYEQYF.

About this clone itself: The final CDR3 position lacks the conserved phenylalanine or tryptophan, pointing to a likely read error. No DNA is shown, since the ends of the CDR3 on it are uncertain; the CDR3 is the one TCRdb lists. The chain employs TRBV6-5 and TRBJ1-2; the table assigns TRBD1, which was not confirmed against the DNA. From germline, CDR1 is MNHEY and CDR2 SVGAGI. The CDR3 is 14 amino acids long, termini counted. The CDR3: CASSPLGDRDTYFR.

This clone came up once. The chain recombines TRBV4-1 with TRBJ2-1; 10 nucleotides match TRBD2. From germline, CDR1 is MGHRA and CDR2 YSYEKL. V gave up 2 bases and J gave up 8 bases; unmatched junction bases: 6. CDR3 length equals 15 residues. Here the CDR3 reads CASSQTSGNEDEQFF. The CDR3 DNA follows: TGCGCCAGCAGCCAAACTAGCGGGAACGAAGATGAGCAGTTCTTC.

The table lists this clone with a count of one. The chain uses TRBV6-5 and TRBJ2-7, with D perhaps TRBD1 (5 bases). CDR3 length: 14 residues. Trimming stripped 4 bases from V and 4 bases from J, with 14 bases between. The V gene's germline CDR1 is MNHEY and CDR2 SVGAGI. CDR3 nucleotides: TGTGCCAGCAGTTCCCCCCGACAGAGGTACGAGCAGTACTTC. Amino acid sequence: CASSSPRQRYEQYF.

The rearrangement joins TRBV19 to TRBJ2-2; TRBD1 matches at 7 bases. Germline assignment: CDR1 LNHDA and CDR2 SQIVND (reference sequence). Trimming at V came to 9 bases and at J to 9 bases, leaving 4 bases not matched to a gene. The CDR3 contains 11 residues. Here the CDR3 DNA reads TGTGCCAGCGAACAGGGGAGGGAGCTGTTTTTT. Amino acid sequence: CASEQGRELFF.